The rows below give T cell receptor beta chains drawn from one sample of a study of blood T cells in healthy people across ages. TCRdb called the 5' RACE reads again in MiXCR, with one record for every CDR3 protein. The sample consists of 550,000 to 750,000 distinct CDR3 sequences, 20% to 25% of them appearing once. The material sequenced was blood. These TCRs come from a man in his 70s in good health. The CDR3 runs from the conserved cysteine through the conserved F or W. D genes are given only for firm matches. Clone sizes are given selectively: once, few, many, or a class where the clone is expanded.

DNA: TGTGCCAGCAGCCAGGCTTTAGTAGTCTCCTACGAGCAGTACTTC
CDR3: CASSQALVVSYEQYF
D: NA
V: TRBV7-2
J: TRBJ2-7
size: NA

DNA: TGTGCCATCAGTGATAGGAACTCACCCCTCCACTTT
CDR3: CAISDRNSPLHF
D: NA
V: TRBV10-3
J: TRBJ1-6
size: NA

DNA: TGTGCCAGCAGTGAATTTGGTTTCGAGGGGTACGAGACCCAGTACTTC
CDR3: CASSEFGFEGYETQYF
D: NA
V: TRBV25-1
J: TRBJ2-5
size: NA

DNA: TGTGCCAGCAGTTTCGGGGCGGCTCAAGAGACCCAGTACTTC
CDR3: CASSFGAAQETQYF
D: NA
V: TRBV12-3/TRBV12-4
J: TRBJ2-5
size: NA

DNA: TGTGCCAGCAGCCAAGTTCCAGGGGGCTCCTACGAGCAGTACTTC
CDR3: CASSQVPGGSYEQYF
D: TRBD1
V: TRBV14
J: TRBJ2-7
size: few

DNA: TGTGCCAGCAGCTTAGATGGAGGGACTAGCGGGAAGGCCTACAATGAGCAGTTCTTC
CDR3: CASSLDGGTSGKAYNEQFF
D: TRBD2
V: TRBV11-2
J: TRBJ2-1
size: few

DNA: TGTGCCAGCAGTTCTCGTGGGGGCTTTAATGAAAAACTGTTTTTT
CDR3: CASSSRGGFNEKLFF
D: NA
V: TRBV12-3/TRBV12-4
J: TRBJ1-4
size: NA

DNA: TGCGCCAGCAGCTTGGGTATGGAACTCTACGAGCAGTACTTC
CDR3: CASSLGMELYEQYF
D: NA
V: TRBV5-1
J: TRBJ2-7
size: few

DNA: TGTGCCAGCAGCTTAATCGGGGACAGCACAGATACGCAGTATTTT
CDR3: CASSLIGDSTDTQYF
D: NA
V: TRBV7-9
J: TRBJ2-3
size: few

DNA: TGTGCCAGCAGCCAAGGAAGGGGGCCCCACTCAGGGCAGCACTTC
CDR3: CASSQGRGPHSGQHF
D: TRBD1
V: TRBV3-1
J: TRBJ2-7
size: NA

DNA: TGCAGTGCTAGAGATTTTACCAGGCCGAGCAATCAGCCCCAGCATTTT
CDR3: CSARDFTRPSNQPQHF
D: NA
V: TRBV20-1
J: TRBJ1-5
size: NA

DNA: TGCGCCAGCAGCCTGGCGGGAGGTTTCTCCGGGGAGCTGTTTTTT
CDR3: CASSLAGGFSGELFF
D: TRBD2
V: TRBV5-1
J: TRBJ2-2
size: NA

DNA: TGTGCCAGCAGCTTAAAAGGCCCTAGCCTACAAGAGACCCAGTACTTC
CDR3: CASSLKGPSLQETQYF
D: NA
V: TRBV7-8
J: TRBJ2-5
size: few

DNA: TGTGCCAGCAGGGGCCCGGGACACCTTACCTACGAGCAGTACTTC
CDR3: CASRGPGHLTYEQYF
D: NA
V: TRBV3-1
J: TRBJ2-7
size: few

DNA: TGTGCCAGCAGCAAGGAGGGGGCGGACTACGAGCAGTACTTC
CDR3: CASSKEGADYEQYF
D: NA
V: TRBV21-1
J: TRBJ2-7
size: few

DNA: TGCAGTGCTAGAGATCAGGGGGGCTATGGCTACACCTTC
CDR3: CSARDQGGYGYTF
D: TRBD1
V: TRBV20-1
J: TRBJ1-2
size: NA

DNA: TGTGCCAGCAGCTTATTCCAGGGGGAAGCCTACGAGCAGTACTTC
CDR3: CASSLFQGEAYEQYF
D: TRBD1
V: TRBV11-1
J: TRBJ2-7
size: NA

DNA: TGTGCCACCAGCAGTTTGGGGCCTGAAGCTTTCTTT
CDR3: CATSSLGPEAFF
D: NA
V: TRBV15
J: TRBJ1-1
size: NA

DNA: TGCAGTGCTAACCTTGCAGGGGGCCGGCAAGAGACCCAGTACTTC
CDR3: CSANLAGGRQETQYF
D: TRBD1
V: TRBV20-1
J: TRBJ2-5
size: few

DNA: TGCAGTGCTAGAGATTTGCTCTCTCGGAATGAGCAGTTCTTC
CDR3: CSARDLLSRNEQFF
D: NA
V: TRBV20-1
J: TRBJ2-1
size: few

DNA: TGCGCCAGCAGCCAAGTCAGGGAGGTCGAAGCTTTCTTT
CDR3: CASSQVREVEAFF
D: NA
V: TRBV4-1
J: TRBJ1-1
size: NA

DNA: TGCGCCAGCAGCCAAGACAGGGGTTCTGGAGATACGCAGTATTTT
CDR3: CASSQDRGSGDTQYF
D: NA
V: TRBV4-1
J: TRBJ2-3
size: many

DNA: TGTGCCAGCAGCCAAGAACCCGGACTCAGAACAGATACGCAGTATTTT
CDR3: CASSQEPGLRTDTQYF
D: NA
V: TRBV14
J: TRBJ2-3
size: few

DNA: TGCGCCAGCACCGGGACTCCGACCTACAATGAGCAGTTCTTC
CDR3: CASTGTPTYNEQFF
D: NA
V: TRBV5-1
J: TRBJ2-1
size: NA

DNA: TGTGCCAGCCGCGGGACTAGCGGCCTTAATGAGCAGTTCTTC
CDR3: CASRGTSGLNEQFF
D: TRBD2
V: TRBV6-5
J: TRBJ2-1
size: few

DNA: TGTGCCAGCAGCCGAAACCCGGGACTCCAAGAGACCCAGTACTTC
CDR3: CASSRNPGLQETQYF
D: NA
V: TRBV12-3/TRBV12-4
J: TRBJ2-5
size: NA

DNA: TGCAGTGCCGACCTAGCGGGAGCCTACAATGAGCAGTTCTTC
CDR3: CSADLAGAYNEQFF
D: TRBD2
V: TRBV20-1
J: TRBJ2-1
size: few

DNA: TGTGCCAGCAGTTACGGCCGACTAGTAGAGACCCAGTACTTC
CDR3: CASSYGRLVETQYF
D: NA
V: TRBV6-6
J: TRBJ2-5
size: few

DNA: TGTGCCAGCTCACCAATCCTGGGGGAGACCCAGTACTTC
CDR3: CASSPILGETQYF
D: NA
V: TRBV18
J: TRBJ2-5
size: many

DNA: TGTGCCAGCAACCCAGACAGGGGGAACAGCCAGCCCCAGCATTTT
CDR3: CASNPDRGNSQPQHF
D: TRBD1
V: TRBV2
J: TRBJ1-5
size: NA

DNA: TGTGCCAGCAGCTTAGCGAGGCTAGCGGGAAACACCGGGGAGCTGTTTTTT
CDR3: CASSLARLAGNTGELFF
D: TRBD2
V: TRBV7-6
J: TRBJ2-2
size: NA

DNA: TGTGCCAGCGGACGGACTTCGGGTAAGCAGTTCTTC
CDR3: CASGRTSGKQFF
D: NA
V: TRBV28
J: TRBJ2-1
size: NA

DNA: TGTGCCAGCAGTTACTCCGGGGGACCCCAAGAGACCCAGTACTTC
CDR3: CASSYSGGPQETQYF
D: NA
V: TRBV6-6
J: TRBJ2-5
size: NA

DNA: TGCAGTGCTGTCCAGTTCTCTGGCTACACCTTC
CDR3: CSAVQFSGYTF
D: NA
V: TRBV20-1
J: TRBJ1-2
size: NA

DNA: TGTGCCAGCAGTGACCAGGGCCACGAGCAGTACTTC
CDR3: CASSDQGHEQYF
D: NA
V: TRBV2
J: TRBJ2-7
size: few

DNA: TGTGCCACCCGGACAGGGAAAACTGAAGCTTTCTTT
CDR3: CATRTGKTEAFF
D: TRBD1
V: TRBV6-5
J: TRBJ1-1
size: NA

DNA: TGCGCCGGCAGCCACCTTTTGGTAGCCCTGAACACTGAAGCTTTCTTT
CDR3: CAGSHLLVALNTEAFF
D: NA
V: TRBV4-1
J: TRBJ1-1
size: few

DNA: TGTGCCAGCACCCGACTAGCGGGATCCTACAATGAGCAGTTCTTC
CDR3: CASTRLAGSYNEQFF
D: TRBD2
V: TRBV12-3/TRBV12-4
J: TRBJ2-1
size: few

DNA: TGCAGTGGGCAGCAAGAGACCCAGTACTTC
CDR3: CSGQQETQYF
D: NA
V: TRBV20-1
J: TRBJ2-5
size: NA

DNA: TGTGCCAGCAGCTTAGAAGCAGGGCGCCAAGAGACCCAGTACTTC
CDR3: CASSLEAGRQETQYF
D: NA
V: TRBV7-6
J: TRBJ2-5
size: NA

DNA: TGTGCCAGCAGCCCGGGACTAAATTCCTACGAGCAGTACTTC
CDR3: CASSPGLNSYEQYF
D: TRBD2
V: TRBV3-1
J: TRBJ2-7
size: many